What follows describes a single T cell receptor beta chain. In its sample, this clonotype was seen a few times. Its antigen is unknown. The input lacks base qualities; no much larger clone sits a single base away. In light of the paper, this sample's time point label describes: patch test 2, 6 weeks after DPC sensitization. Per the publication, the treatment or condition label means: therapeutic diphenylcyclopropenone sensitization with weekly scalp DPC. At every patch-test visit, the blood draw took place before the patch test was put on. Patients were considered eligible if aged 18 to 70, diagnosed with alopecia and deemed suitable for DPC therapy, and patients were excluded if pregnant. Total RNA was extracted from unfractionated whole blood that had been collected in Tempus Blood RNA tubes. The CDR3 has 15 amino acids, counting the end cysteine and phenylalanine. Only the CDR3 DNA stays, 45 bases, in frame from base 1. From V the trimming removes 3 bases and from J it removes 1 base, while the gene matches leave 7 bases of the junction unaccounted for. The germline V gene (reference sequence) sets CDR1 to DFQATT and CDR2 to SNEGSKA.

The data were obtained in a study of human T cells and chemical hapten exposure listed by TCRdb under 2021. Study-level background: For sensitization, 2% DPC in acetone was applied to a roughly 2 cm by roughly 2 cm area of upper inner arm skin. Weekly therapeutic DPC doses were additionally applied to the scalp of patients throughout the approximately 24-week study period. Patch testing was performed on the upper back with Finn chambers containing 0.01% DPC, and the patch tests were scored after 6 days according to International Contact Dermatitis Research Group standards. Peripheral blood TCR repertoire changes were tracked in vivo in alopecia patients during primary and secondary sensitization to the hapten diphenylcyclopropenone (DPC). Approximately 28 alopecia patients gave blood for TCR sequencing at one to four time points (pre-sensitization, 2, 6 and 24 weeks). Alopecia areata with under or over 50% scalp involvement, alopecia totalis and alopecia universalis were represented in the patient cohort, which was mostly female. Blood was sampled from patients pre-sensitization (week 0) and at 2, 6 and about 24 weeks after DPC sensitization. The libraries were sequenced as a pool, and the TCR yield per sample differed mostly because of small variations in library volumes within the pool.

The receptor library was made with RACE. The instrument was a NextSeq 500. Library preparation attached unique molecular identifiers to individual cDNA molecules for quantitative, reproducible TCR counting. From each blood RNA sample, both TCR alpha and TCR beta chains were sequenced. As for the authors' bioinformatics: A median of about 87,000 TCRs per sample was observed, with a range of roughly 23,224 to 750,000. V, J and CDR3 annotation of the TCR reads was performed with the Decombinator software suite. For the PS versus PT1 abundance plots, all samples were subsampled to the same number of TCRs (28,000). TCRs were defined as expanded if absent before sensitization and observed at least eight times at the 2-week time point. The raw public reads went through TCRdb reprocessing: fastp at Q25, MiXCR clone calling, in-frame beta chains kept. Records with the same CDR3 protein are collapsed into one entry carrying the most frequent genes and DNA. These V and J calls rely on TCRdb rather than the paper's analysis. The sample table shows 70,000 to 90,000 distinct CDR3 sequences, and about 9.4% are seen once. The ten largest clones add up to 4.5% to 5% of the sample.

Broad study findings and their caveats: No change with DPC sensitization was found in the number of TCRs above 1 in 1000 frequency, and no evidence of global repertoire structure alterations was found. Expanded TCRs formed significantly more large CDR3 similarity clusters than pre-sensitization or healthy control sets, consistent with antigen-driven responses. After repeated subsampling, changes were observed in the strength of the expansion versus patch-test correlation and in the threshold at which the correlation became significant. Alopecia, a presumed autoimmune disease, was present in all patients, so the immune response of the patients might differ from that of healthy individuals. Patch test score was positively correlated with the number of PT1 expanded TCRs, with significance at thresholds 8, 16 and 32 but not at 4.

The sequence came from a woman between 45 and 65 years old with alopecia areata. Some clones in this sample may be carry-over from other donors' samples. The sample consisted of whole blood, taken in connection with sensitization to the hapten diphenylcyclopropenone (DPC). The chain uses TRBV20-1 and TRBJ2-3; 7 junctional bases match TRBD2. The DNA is TGCAGTGCTAGCGGGAGGCCGTGGGGCACAGATACGCAGTATTTT. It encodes CSASGRPWGTDTQYF.